The next 23 T cell receptor beta chains were all read from a single sample in a study of Graves' ophthalmopathy and Graves' hyperthyroidism. The sequenced template was RNA, covering the TCR beta CDR3 region. The authors performed first-round RT-PCR with HTBI primers and then a second-round multiplex PCR. Each CDR3 protein gets one entry after TCRdb re-called the multiplex PCR reads with MiXCR. The sample has about 220,000 distinct CDR3 sequences, about 22% seen once; the top ten hold approximately 39%. Sequenced material: peripheral blood. These receptors originate from a woman aged 50 to 65 with Graves' ophthalmopathy.

V usage is TRBV20-1 and J usage is TRBJ2-7; 9 nucleotides match TRBD2. CDR3 size: 16 residues. The germline CDR1 and CDR2 sequences are DFQATT and SNEGSKA (reference sequence). The ends lost 0 bases at V and 3 bases at J; junction bases unmatched: 9. The CDR3 region is CSARDLEREANYEQYF. The CDR3 DNA reads as TGCAGTGCTAGAGATCTAGAGCGGGAGGCCAACTACGAGCAGTACTTC.

There are many counts of this clonotype. The genes are TRBV5-1 and TRBJ2-2; TRBD1 matches 10 bases. Germline lookup yields CDR1 SGHRS and CDR2 YFSETQ. CDR3 size: 19 residues. Germline trimming cut 2 bases from V and 1 base from J; bases unmatched to any gene: 11. The CDR3 reads CASSFRPGTGAGNTGELFF. CDR3 coding DNA: TGCGCCAGCAGCTTTCGTCCCGGGACAGGGGCGGGGAACACCGGGGAGCTGTTTTTT.

The sample holds many counts of this clonotype. The chain links TRBV12-3 or TRBV12-4 to TRBJ2-7; 14 positions match TRBD2. The ends lost 6 bases at V and 1 base at J; junction bases unmatched: 5. The CDR3 is 16 amino acids. The CDR3 loop reads CASRGGTSGSSYEQYF. The CDR3 DNA reads as TGTGCCAGCAGGGGGGGGACTAGCGGGAGTTCCTACGAGCAGTACTTC.

The chain couples TRBV6-5 to TRBJ2-4; perhaps D is TRBD1 or TRBD2 (5 bases each). This CDR3 is built from 15 residues. V was pared by 0 bases and J by 5 bases, with 11 bases between. Germline V gives CDR1 MNHEY, CDR2 SVGAGI. CDR3 nucleotides: TGTGCCAGCAGTTACTCGGTGGGGCGGGAAAACATTCAGTACTTC. Its translation is CASSYSVGRENIQYF.

Regarding this clonotype: A much more abundant neighbour one base away suggests this may be a read error. V and J are TRBV3-1 and TRBJ1-1; 7 bases match TRBD1. This CDR3 region has 13 residues. Germline lookup yields CDR1 LGHDT and CDR2 YNNKEL (reference sequence). The CDR3 protein is CTSSSQGGSEAFF. CDR3 bases: TGTACCAGCAGCTCGCAGGGGGGATCTGAAGCTTTCTTT.

This clonotype appeared many times. The chain combines TRBV28 with TRBJ2-7; TRBD1 matches at 12 bases. V was clipped by 8 bases and J by 4 bases; unmatched bases: 6. CDR3 length: 14 residues. Germline V gene data show CDR1 as MDHEN and CDR2 as SYDVKM. CDR3 in amino acids: CASAEGQGAYEQYF. CDR3 in DNA: TGTGCCAGCGCCGAGGGACAGGGGGCTTACGAGCAGTACTTC.

The chain carries TRBV29-1 and TRBJ1-1, with D perhaps TRBD1 (6 bases). The CDR3 is 14 residues long. V lost 3 bases and J lost 0, with 11 bases in between. In germline, CDR1 is SQVTM, CDR2 ANQGSEA. CDR3 in amino acids: CSVEGTSMNTEAFF. As DNA, the CDR3 is TGCAGCGTTGAGGGGACATCGATGAACACTGAAGCTTTCTTT.

This clonotype was counted ten times or more. The rearrangement uses TRBV11-2 and TRBJ2-7, with D tentatively TRBD2 (6 bases). Deletions cut 0 bases from V and 6 bases from J, with 15 bases between. Germline-derived CDR1 and CDR2 are SGHAT and FQNNGV. The CDR3 covers 15 residues. CDR3 loop: CASSLEGGVSREQYF. The CDR3, as DNA: TGTGCCAGCAGCTTAGAGGGGGGAGTCTCCCGCGAGCAGTACTTC.

This clonotype has at least ten counts. The chain links TRBV12-3 or TRBV12-4 to TRBJ1-6, with D possibly TRBD1 on 6 matching bases. The CDR3 extends over 17 amino acids. The V end lost 0 bases, the J end lost 6 bases, and 15 bases lay between the germline ends. CDR3 protein: CASSLALPTGTNSPLHF. As DNA, the CDR3 is TGTGCCAGCAGTTTAGCCCTCCCAACAGGGACTAATTCACCCCTCCACTTT.

This clonotype appeared a few times. The chain has TRBV19 and TRBJ2-7; D is unresolved. Trimming shortened V by 2 bases and J by 0 bases, and 14 bases separated the two germline ends. The CDR3 spans 16 residues. Germline CDR1 reads LNHDA; CDR2 reads SQIVND (reference sequence). The CDR3 sequence is CASSILYGDFSYEQYF. DNA of the CDR3: TGTGCCAGTAGTATATTGTATGGGGATTTCTCCTACGAGCAGTACTTC.

This chain connects TRBV11-2 to TRBJ2-6; TRBD2 matches at 7 bases. The ends lost 1 base at V and 2 bases at J; junction bases unmatched: 2. The CDR3 length is 16 residues. CDR1 is SGHAT, CDR2 FQNNGV, per germline. The CDR3 sequence is CASSLGGGAGANVLTF. DNA of the CDR3: TGTGCCAGCAGCTTAGGGGGGGGAGCTGGGGCCAACGTCCTGACTTTC.

This clonotype came up a few times. V usage is TRBV18 and J usage is TRBJ2-2, with TRBD2 as a possible D gene (5 bases). Trimming took off 2 bases at V and 5 bases at J, with 21 bases between the two ends. Germline-derived CDR1 and CDR2 are KGHSH and LQKENI. This CDR3 contains 18 residues. DNA for the CDR3: TGTGCCAGCTCACCAGGGCTCCGGACTTTGGCGCCTACCGGGGAGCTGTTTTTT. Translating it yields CASSPGLRTLAPTGELFF.

This clonotype was counted many times. The rearrangement joins TRBV7-8 to TRBJ1-1; D might be TRBD1 (5 bases). Trimming left V 3 bases short and J 0 bases short, with 8 bases between. Germline CDR1 reads SGHVS; CDR2 reads FQNEAQ. CDR3 length: 14 residues. DNA of the CDR3: TGTGCCAGCAGCTTTGCAGGGTTGAACACTGAAGCTTTCTTT. Its translation is CASSFAGLNTEAFF.

Comment on this clonotype: Mismatch with germline at one junction end may stem from a read error. This rearrangement joins TRBV29-1 to TRBJ2-7; possibly TRBD1 for D (5 bases). CDR3 size: 13 residues. Germline CDR1 SQVTM, CDR2 ANQGSEA. The chain's CDR3 is CSVAVTDSYEQSF. In DNA, the CDR3 is TGCAGCGTGGCCGTGACAGACTCCTACGAGCAGTCCTTC.

The chain employs TRBV2 and TRBJ1-2; D gene uncertain. Trimming took off 10 bases at V and 0 bases at J, with 15 bases between the two ends. Germline CDR1 reads SNHLY; CDR2 reads FYNNEI. The CDR3 length is 14 residues. CDR3 sequence reads: CATLSTTSNYGYTF. The CDR3 DNA reads TGTGCCACGTTATCCACAACCTCTAACTATGGCTACACCTTC. Full variable domain (outside the CDR3, taken from reference TRBV2 and TRBJ1-2): EPEVTQTPSHQVTQMGQEVILRCVPISNHLYFYWYRQILGQKVEFLVSFYNNEISEKSEIFDDQFSVERPDGSNFTLKIRSTKLEDSAMYFCATLSTTSNYGYTFGSGTRLTVV.

This clonotype was seen repeatedly, ten times or more. The V and J genes are TRBV11-2 and TRBJ1-6, with 10 bases matching TRBD1. Per the germline V gene, CDR1 is SGHAT and CDR2 is FQNNGV. This CDR3 is 14 amino acids long. The V and J ends lost 5 bases and 7 bases, in that order; junction bases with no gene match: 2. For the CDR3, the DNA is TGTGCCAGCAGCCGACAGGGGGCAAATTCACCCCTCCACTTT. Translating it yields CASSRQGANSPLHF.

This clonotype was counted at least ten times. V usage is TRBV7-3 and J usage is TRBJ2-3, with 9 bases that match TRBD1. Unmatched junction bases numbered 3, after V lost 5 bases and J lost 0 bases. The CDR3 is 15 amino acids. Germline CDR1 SGHTA, CDR2 FQGTGA. CDR3 loop: CASSPGQGSTDTQYF. The CDR3 DNA reads as TGTGCCAGCAGCCCCGGACAGGGGAGCACAGATACGCAGTATTTT.

This clonotype was picked up many times. The chain couples TRBV28 to TRBJ2-7, with D hard to call. Germline CDR1 and CDR2: MDHEN and SYDVKM. V dropped 3 bases and J dropped 1 base, with 7 bases sitting between them. CDR3 length: 13 residues. CDR3 DNA: TGTGCCAGCAGTTTTAAGGGTTCCTACGAGCAGTACTTC. The encoded protein is CASSFKGSYEQYF.

This clonotype was counted at least ten times. This chain uses TRBV20-1 with TRBJ1-2; D not resolved. The CDR3 sequence is 14 residues long. CDR1 and CDR2 (germline): DFQATT, SNEGSKA (reference sequence). V was cut by 2 bases and J by 7 bases, with 17 bases left in between. CDR3 sequence reads: CSARSSGQLLGYTF. CDR3 coding DNA: TGCAGTGCTAGATCCTCCGGGCAGCTTCTTGGCTACACCTTC.

This clonotype was seen a few times. V is TRBV3-1 and J is TRBJ1-1; D is ambiguous. Germline CDR1 and CDR2: LGHDT and YNNKEL (reference sequence). This CDR3 region has 15 residues. The V end was cut by 4 bases, the J end by 2 bases, with 14 bases between. The CDR3 loop reads CASSPRTVGNTEAFF. Written as DNA, the CDR3 is TGTGCCAGCAGCCCGAGGACGGTCGGAAACACTGAAGCTTTCTTT. Full variable domain (outside the CDR3, taken from reference TRBV3-1 and TRBJ1-1): DTAVSQTPKYLVTQMGNDKSIKCEQNLGHDTMYWYKQDSKKFLKIMFSYNNKELIINETVPNRFSPKSPDKAHLNLHINSLELGDSAVYFCASSPRTVGNTEAFFGQGTRLTVV.

This clonotype was observed many times. V usage is TRBV5-5 and J usage is TRBJ1-4, with unresolved D. This CDR3 has 15 residues. Germline assignment: CDR1 SGHKS and CDR2 YYEKEE (reference sequence). Trimming took 7 bases from V and 8 from J, leaving 21 bases between them. The CDR3 DNA is TGTGCCAGCGGCATTGCCCGGACTACGGGGGAAAAACTGTTTTTT. Protein sequence: CASGIARTTGEKLFF.

The sample holds a few counts of this clonotype. The chain links TRBV19 to TRBJ2-2; D unclear. The germline CDR1 and CDR2 sequences are LNHDA and SQIVND (reference sequence). V shed 6 bases and J shed 2 bases, with 10 bases lying between them. There are 14 residues in the CDR3. The CDR3 loop is CASRGRTNTGELFF. The CDR3 DNA follows: TGTGCCAGTAGGGGCAGAACAAACACCGGGGAGCTGTTTTTT.

This clonotype was observed many times. The gene calls are TRBV27 and TRBJ1-1, with 7 bases fitting TRBD1. The CDR3 consists of 20 residues. The ends lost 1 base at V and 2 bases at J; junction bases unmatched: 19. The V gene's germline CDR1 is MNHEY and CDR2 SMNVEV (reference sequence). CDR3 DNA sequence: TGTGCCAGCAGTTTATTAATTCTTGGGAGTACAGGGGACCCCAACACTGAAGCTTTCTTT. Protein product: CASSLLILGSTGDPNTEAFF.